A single sample gave rise to the 21 T cell receptor beta chains below, sequenced in a study of identical twins. TCRdb reprocessed the 5' RACE reads with MiXCR, giving one entry per CDR3 protein. The sample has 350,000 or so distinct CDR3 sequences; roughly an eighth are singletons. These records were also assigned to another study, of yellow fever vaccine responses in identical twins.

Sequencing was performed on CD8+ T cells sorted from blood. The receptors stem from a woman aged 18 to 35 in good health.

This clonotype was seen more than once but under ten times. The chain is built from TRBV6-1 and TRBJ2-7; TRBD1 might be the D (5 bases). Trimming left V 2 bases short and J 4 bases short, with 12 bases between. CDR1 MNHNS and CDR2 SASEGT come from the germline V gene. CDR3 size: 14 residues. CDR3 sequence (DNA): TGTGCCAGCAGTGAAACAGGTTCCGTTTACGAGCAGTACGTC. Its translation: CASSETGSVYEQYV.

V is TRBV3-1 and J is TRBJ2-1; weak D call: TRBD1 (6 bases). Germline values: CDR1 LGHDT, CDR2 YNNKEL (reference sequence). The CDR3 runs to 12 residues. Deletions cut 1 base from V and 8 bases from J, with 6 bases between. The DNA of the CDR3 is TGTGCCAGCAGCCAAGCAGGGGATGAGCAGTTCTTC. It encodes CASSQAGDEQFF.

The rearrangement joins TRBV7-9 to TRBJ2-5; D is perhaps TRBD2 (5 bases). Germline CDR1 and CDR2: SEHNR and FQNEAQ (reference sequence). The CDR3 consists of 13 residues. V gave up 1 base and J gave up 5 bases, with 8 bases separating them. The CDR3 DNA reads TGTGCCAGCAGCTTAGATGAGCGGGAGACCCAGTACTTC. Amino acids: CASSLDERETQYF.

The chain joins TRBV5-1 to TRBJ1-6, with a tentative D call TRBD1 (6 bases). The CDR3 length is 15 residues. Looked up from germline, CDR1 is SGHRS and CDR2 is YFSETQ. Trimming left V 1 base short and J 5 bases short, with 10 bases between. Here the CDR3 reads CASSLTGRNNSPLHF. The CDR3 DNA reads TGCGCCAGCAGCTTGACAGGGAGGAATAATTCACCCCTCCACTTT. The variable domain in full, with the rest retrieved from reference TRBV5-1 and TRBJ1-6, is KAGVTQTPRYLIKTRGQQVTLSCSPISGHRSVSWYQQTPGQGLQFLFEYFSETQRNKGNFPGRFSGRQFSNSRSEMNVSTLELGDSALYLCASSLTGRNNSPLHFGNGTRLTVT.

V gene TRBV27 combines with J gene TRBJ2-1, with D possibly being TRBD2 (6 bases). The CDR3 runs to 16 residues. Deletions cut 5 bases from V and 8 bases from J, with 22 bases between. Germline loops: CDR1 MNHEY, CDR2 SMNVEV (reference sequence). The CDR3 protein is CASSLTPGVPGDEQFF. The CDR3 DNA follows: TGTGCCAGCAGTCTCACCCCGGGAGTACCGGGGGATGAGCAGTTCTTC.

V usage is TRBV14 and J usage is TRBJ2-2, with a tentative D call TRBD1 (5 bases). CDR3 length: 13 residues. Looked up from germline, CDR1 is SGHDN and CDR2 is FVKESK. The V gene lost 10 bases and the J gene lost 6 bases, with 15 bases spanning the gap. DNA for the CDR3: TGTGCCACCTCGTTTGGGGCAGCCGGGGAGCTGTTTTTT. This gives the protein CATSFGAAGELFF.

This clonotype was seen a few times. The V gene is TRBV4-1, the J gene TRBJ2-2, with D tentatively TRBD2 (5 bases). V lost 8 bases to trimming and J lost 6 bases, with 13 bases between them. The CDR3 length is 13 residues. CDR1 is MGHRA and CDR2 is YSYEKL in the germline V gene. The CDR3 DNA reads TGCGCCAGCGGAGGACCCTCCTCCGGGGAGCTGTTTTTT. Protein sequence: CASGGPSSGELFF.

This clonotype was seen only a few times. Its ends do not fully match the called genes, so a read error is possible. The rearrangement joins TRBV12-3 or TRBV12-4 to TRBJ1-2; D is perhaps TRBD1 (5 bases). The CDR3 has 13 amino acids. CDR3 coding DNA: TGTGCGAGCAGTTTCGGGGGGTCGGAGGGCTACACCTTC. Its translation is CASSFGGSEGYTF.

This clonotype was found a few times. The genes are TRBV28 and TRBJ1-5; no definite D call. V was shortened by 5 bases and J by 3 bases, with 8 bases between the two germline ends. CDR3 size: 13 residues. The germline V gene encodes CDR1 MDHEN and CDR2 SYDVKM. The CDR3 nucleotides are TGTGCCAGCAGTATGTCTAACAATCAGCCCCAGCATTTT. Translating gives CASSMSNNQPQHF.

This clonotype has more than one count but fewer than ten. This chain joins TRBV28 and TRBJ2-5; D is undetermined. The ends were cut back, 5 bases at V and 5 bases at J, with 15 bases in the middle. Germline V lookup: CDR1 MDHEN, CDR2 SYDVKM. The CDR3 runs 14 residues. Here the CDR3 DNA reads TGTGCCAGCAGTGATCATATAGGGTTCGAGACCCAGTACTTC. This gives the protein CASSDHIGFETQYF.

This clonotype was seen a handful of times. The genes are TRBV28 and TRBJ1-5; possibly TRBD1 for D (5 bases). Germline CDR1 reads MDHEN; CDR2 reads SYDVKM. This CDR3 is built from 13 residues. The ends were cut back, 3 bases at V and 6 bases at J, with 9 bases in the middle. CDR3 in amino acids: CASSLWQGQPQHF. The CDR3, as DNA: TGTGCCAGCAGTTTGTGGCAGGGTCAGCCCCAGCATTTT.

V is TRBV2 and J is TRBJ2-7; 8 bases fit TRBD1. J was trimmed by 0 bases and V by 4 bases; bases with no gene match: 8. This CDR3 has 16 residues. CDR1 is SNHLY, CDR2 FYNNEI, per germline. DNA of the CDR3: TGTGCCAGCAGTGGCAGTACGGGACAGGTCTCCTACGAGCAGTACTTC. Amino acid sequence: CASSGSTGQVSYEQYF.

This clonotype has a handful of counts. This sequence joins TRBV20-1 and TRBJ2-7; tentative D call: TRBD2 (5 bases). The V and J ends lost 0 bases and 3 bases respectively, with 15 bases between them. This CDR3 comprises 15 residues. Germline V gives CDR1 DFQATT, CDR2 SNEGSKA (reference sequence). This chain's CDR3 is CSARDPTRGFYEQYV. CDR3 sequence (DNA): TGCAGTGCTAGAGATCCGACACGGGGATTCTACGAGCAGTACGTC.

The gene calls are TRBV5-1 and TRBJ1-2; 10 bases fit TRBD1. Germline V gives CDR1 SGHRS, CDR2 YFSETQ. V shed 0 bases, J shed 7 bases, and the junction held 3 bases outside the gene matches. The CDR3 is 14 amino acids. Here the CDR3 reads CASSLAGTGVGYTF. For the CDR3, the DNA is TGCGCCAGCAGCTTGGCGGGGACAGGGGTTGGCTACACCTTC.

The V gene is TRBV6-1, the J gene TRBJ1-5; 7 nucleotides align to TRBD1. Germline V lookup: CDR1 MNHNS, CDR2 SASEGT. The ends lost 6 bases at V and 0 bases at J; junction bases unmatched: 17. This CDR3 region has 19 residues. As DNA, the CDR3 is TGTGCCAGCAGACCGACAGGGAAGAAAACACTGTGTAGCAATCAGCCCCAGCATTTT. Amino acid sequence: CASRPTGKKTLCSNQPQHF.

The table lists this clonotype with many counts. V is TRBV9 and J is TRBJ2-1, with 11 nucleotides matching TRBD2. The length of the CDR3 is 15 residues. Germline lookup yields CDR1 SGDLS and CDR2 YYNGEE. V lost 4 bases to trimming and J lost 4 bases; unmatched junction nucleotides: 4. In DNA, the CDR3 is TGTGCCAGCAGCCCAACTAGCGGGAGTTACAATGAGCAGTTCTTC. It codes for CASSPTSGSYNEQFF.

This clonotype occurred a few times. The V gene is TRBV28, the J gene TRBJ2-7, with D perhaps matching TRBD2 (5 bases). The V gene's germline CDR1 is MDHEN and CDR2 SYDVKM. V was pared by 3 bases and J by 5 bases, with 14 bases between. This CDR3 has 14 amino acids. CDR3 bases: TGTGCCAGCAGTTTGAACGGGAAACGTAACGAGCAGTACTTC. Residues: CASSLNGKRNEQYF.

In its sample, this clonotype was seen a few times. The chain employs TRBV12-3 or TRBV12-4 and TRBJ2-7, with 9 bases aligning to TRBD1. CDR3 size: 14 residues. Trimming cost V 5 bases and J 3 bases; bases outside gene matches: 5. For the CDR3, the DNA is TGTGCCAGCAGTCTCCGGGACAGGGACTACGAGCAGTACTTC. It codes for CASSLRDRDYEQYF.

This chain uses TRBV27 with TRBJ2-2; 9 positions agree with TRBD1. This CDR3 contains 17 residues. Germline V gene data show CDR1 as MNHEY and CDR2 as SMNVEV (reference sequence). Trimming cost V 5 bases and J 7 bases; bases outside gene matches: 14. CDR3 sequence (DNA): TGTGCCAGCAGTGTAATAGAAACGGGACAGGGACACGGGGAGCTGTTTTTT. Its translation: CASSVIETGQGHGELFF.

The table lists this clonotype with many counts. V gene TRBV15 combines with J gene TRBJ2-1; no firm D call. Trimming shortened V by 0 bases and J by 5 bases, and 17 bases separated the two germline ends. Per germline, CDR1 LNHNV and CDR2 YYDKDF (reference sequence). The CDR3 length is 17 residues. CDR3 DNA sequence: TGTGCCACCAGCAGAGAGCCCACCAGAACTCGGAACAATGAGCAGTTCTTC. Amino acids: CATSREPTRTRNNEQFF. The full variable domain, completed using reference TRBV15 and TRBJ2-1, is DAMVIQNPRYQVTQFGKPVTLSCSQTLNHNVMYWYQQKSSQAPKLLFHYYDKDFNNEADTPDNFQSRRPNTSFCFLDIRSPGLGDTAMYLCATSREPTRTRNNEQFFGPGTRLTVL.

There are a few counts of this clonotype. The genes are TRBV5-1 and TRBJ2-7; 10 bases match TRBD1. Trimming removed 6 bases from V and 3 bases from J; junction bases left unmatched: 12. The CDR3 runs to 16 residues. The germline gives CDR1 SGHRS, CDR2 YFSETQ. CDR3 in amino acids: CASTGRTGTGDYEQYF. The CDR3 DNA reads as TGCGCCAGCACTGGTAGGACTGGGACAGGGGACTACGAGCAGTACTTC.